The rows below give T cell receptor beta chains drawn from one sample of a study of PD-1 blockade in classical Hodgkin lymphoma. TCRdb's copy holds only in-frame clones and misses some; the assay was immunoSEQ multiplex PCR. Found here are tens of thousands of clones, roughly 89% of them singletons; the top ten hold 20% to 25%. Material: peripheral blood mononuclear cells (PBMCs), obtained at baseline. The receptors shown here come from a human donor with classical Hodgkin lymphoma. CDR3s include the opening cysteine and the closing phenylalanine or tryptophan. A D gene is named only where the DNA matches it firmly. Size is stated for part of the rows, as once, few or many counts, or as a class when the clone is expanded.

abundance	v_gene	d_gene	j_gene	CDR3aa	CDR3nt
NA	TRBV7-2	NA	TRBJ2-3	CASSPRTDTQYF	TGTGCCAGCAGCCCCCGCACAGATACGCAGTATTTT
NA	TRBV7-2	NA	TRBJ2-7	CASSRPQSYEQYF	TGTGCCAGCAGCCGCCCCCAGTCCTACGAGCAGTACTTC
NA	TRBV5-6	NA	TRBJ1-2	CASSPDRQGYTF	TGTGCCAGCAGCCCCGACAGGCAGGGCTACACCTTC
NA	TRBV19	TRBD1	TRBJ1-5	CATRRGLVETQPQHF	TGTGCCACCAGGAGGGGGCTGGTTGAGACACAGCCCCAGCATTTT
few	TRBV7-9	NA	TRBJ2-7	CASSLGFYYEQYF	TGTGCCAGCAGCTTAGGTTTTTACTACGAGCAGTACTTC
NA	TRBV4-2	NA	TRBJ1-2	CASSQSTAANYGYTF	TGTGCCAGCAGCCAATCGACAGCTGCTAACTATGGCTACACCTTC
NA	TRBV27	NA	TRBJ2-3	CASRTRNTDTQYF	TGTGCCAGCAGGACTAGGAACACAGATACGCAGTATTTT
NA	TRBV6-6	NA	TRBJ1-3	CASSTLPRDPGNTIYF	TGTGCCAGCAGTACCCTCCCCCGGGACCCCGGAAACACCATATATTTT
NA	TRBV6-1	NA	TRBJ1-1	CASSEAVGRVGTEAFF	TGTGCCAGCAGTGAAGCGGTGGGCAGGGTAGGCACTGAAGCTTTCTTT
NA	TRBV10-3	TRBD1	TRBJ2-3	CAISGTGGNTDTQYF	TGTGCCATCAGCGGGACAGGGGGTAACACAGATACGCAGTATTTT